Following are 30 T cell receptor beta chains from one sample sequenced in a study of lymphopenia after photon versus proton radiotherapy. Assay: immunoSEQ multiplex PCR; the TCRdb copy retains only in-frame clones and omits some. This table holds about 45,000 clones, 65% to 90% found once. Specimen: peripheral blood, collected from a patient treated with photon-based radiotherapy. Every receptor here comes from a man in his forties with gastric cancer.

The chain has TRBV29-1 and TRBJ1-4; tentatively, D is TRBD1 (5 bases). Germline V lookup: CDR1 SQVTM, CDR2 ANQGSEA. There are 14 residues in the CDR3. The V end lost 4 bases, the J end lost 8 bases, and 17 bases lay between the germline ends. The CDR3 DNA is TGCAGCGTTGGAAACCGGACATCCCCGGAAAAACTGTTTTTT. Translating gives CSVGNRTSPEKLFF.

The sample holds a few counts of this clone. This chain joins TRBV6-4 and TRBJ2-1; the match to TRBD2 covers 10 bases. The CDR3 is 13 amino acids. The V gene end was trimmed by 5 bases and the J gene end by 6 bases; junction bases not matched to a gene: 1. Germline V lookup: CDR1 MRHNA, CDR2 SNTAGT. CDR3 protein: CASSSGGANEQFF. CDR3 sequence (DNA): TGTGCCAGCAGTAGCGGGGGGGCCAATGAGCAGTTCTTC.

This rearrangement joins TRBV2 to TRBJ1-1; no clear D gene. The CDR3 loop spans 12 amino acids. CDR1 and CDR2 (germline): SNHLY, FYNNEI. V was pared by 6 bases and J by 7 bases, with 12 bases between. The CDR3 is CASSQDSFEAFF. CDR3 DNA sequence: TGTGCCAGCAGCCAGGACTCCTTTGAAGCTTTCTTT.

In this sample, this clone turned up once. The rearrangement links TRBV4-2 to TRBJ2-1, with 8 bases that match TRBD2. Per the germline V gene, CDR1 is LGHNA and CDR2 is YNFKEQ. V gave up 0 bases and J gave up 5 bases; unmatched junction bases: 6. This CDR3 region has 16 residues. The CDR3, as DNA: TGTGCCAGCAGCCAAGACGCCAGCGGGGGAAACAATGAGCAGTTCTTC. Protein: CASSQDASGGNNEQFF.

The chain couples TRBV11-2 to TRBJ1-2; TRBD1 matches at 9 bases. This CDR3 region has 15 residues. CDR1 and CDR2 (germline): SGHAT, FQNNGV. After removal of 4 bases from V and 8 bases from J, the junction contained 11 bases not matched to a gene. The DNA of the CDR3 is TGTGCCAGCAGCTCCATAAAGGGACAGGGTAGCGGCTACACCTTC. It yields the protein CASSSIKGQGSGYTF.

V usage is TRBV9 and J usage is TRBJ2-3; the match to TRBD1 covers 7 bases. V shed 3 bases and J 0 bases; nucleotides not matched to a gene: 10. Looked up from germline, CDR1 is SGDLS and CDR2 is YYNGEE. The CDR3 consists of 17 residues. CDR3 bases: TGTGCCAGCAGCGCTCCCGGGACAGCCGCTAGCACAGATACGCAGTATTTT. Its protein product is CASSAPGTAASTDTQYF.

This clone was seen only a few times. The genes are TRBV10-3 and TRBJ1-5; TRBD1 aligns across 7 bases. The CDR3 has 13 amino acids. Looked up from germline, CDR1 is ENHRY and CDR2 is SYGVKD. V gave up 10 bases and J gave up 4 bases; unmatched junction bases: 7. CDR3 coding DNA: TGTGCCACCAGACAGGGACGGAATCAGCCCCAGCATTTT. Translation gives CATRQGRNQPQHF.

This rearrangement joins TRBV7-2 to TRBJ2-1; 8 positions match TRBD2. Trimming took 5 bases from V and 4 from J; bases not matched to a gene: 1. The CDR3 extends over 13 amino acids. Germline-derived CDR1 and CDR2 are SGHTA and FQGNSA. The CDR3 region has the DNA TGTGCCAGCAGCCGGGGGGGATACAATGAGCAGTTCTTC. It is translated as CASSRGGYNEQFF.

The chain joins TRBV5-6 to TRBJ2-7, with no clear D. Germline values: CDR1 SGHDT, CDR2 YYEEEE. The CDR3 consists of 13 residues. V lost 4 bases and J lost 9, with 17 bases in between. CDR3 amino acids: CASSGRTLRWQYF. Written as DNA, the CDR3 is TGTGCCAGCAGCGGCCGGACCCTACGGTGGCAGTACTTC.

Concerning this clone itself: Given the absence of the conserved phenylalanine or tryptophan at the CDR3 end, a read error is likely. This sequence joins TRBV6-5 and TRBJ1-1; the D is unclear. Germline CDR1 is MNHEY and CDR2 is SVGAGI. The V gene lost 6 bases and the J gene lost 3 bases, with 5 bases spanning the gap. The CDR3 spans 11 residues. CDR3 loop: CASRRDTEAFL. The CDR3 region has the DNA TGTGCCAGCAGGCGGGACACTGAAGCTTTCCTT.

About this clone itself: An end of the junction differs from the germline gene, which may be a read error. The chain recombines TRBV11-2 with TRBJ2-1, with D maybe TRBD1 (7 bases). CDR1 SGHAT and CDR2 FQNNGV come from the germline V gene. The CDR3 covers 16 residues. DNA for the CDR3: TGTGCCAGCAGCCCCCAGGAGGGGGCCTCCAACAATGAGCAGTTCTTC. It specifies CASSPQEGASNNEQFF.

The rearrangement links TRBV6-6 to TRBJ1-1; 7 nucleotides agree with TRBD1. Unmatched junction bases numbered 13, after V lost 6 bases and J lost 6 bases. From germline, CDR1 is MNHNY and CDR2 SVGAGI (reference sequence). This CDR3 comprises 15 residues. In DNA, the CDR3 is TGTGCCAGCAGCCCCCCCCTGACAGGGCGAGCTGAAGCTTTCTTT. As protein: CASSPPLTGRAEAFF.

The chain couples TRBV19 to TRBJ1-6, with D possibly being TRBD1 (6 bases). The CDR3 loop spans 17 amino acids. The germline V and J ends were trimmed by 3 bases and 3 bases, with 15 bases remaining between them. Germline lookup yields CDR1 LNHDA and CDR2 SQIVND (reference sequence). CDR3 sequence: CASSMAAGADYNSPLHF. The CDR3 DNA is TGTGCCAGTAGTATGGCGGCAGGGGCCGACTATAATTCACCCCTCCACTTT.

This rearrangement joins TRBV20-1 to TRBJ1-2, with D unclear. The CDR3 length is 11 residues. Looked up from germline, CDR1 is DFQATT and CDR2 is SNEGSKA (reference sequence). V was pared by 7 bases and J by 7 bases, with 13 bases between. The CDR3 here is CSGAAAGGYTF. Here the CDR3 DNA reads TGCAGTGGGGCGGCAGCCGGTGGCTACACCTTC.

This clone has only one observation. CDR3 residues: CAWSGQGLPRETQYF. In DNA form, the CDR3 reads TGTGCCTGGAGTGGGCAGGGACTCCCAAGGGAGACCCAGTACTTC. This chain links TRBV30 with TRBJ2-5; a possible D gene is TRBD2 (6 bases). Germline loops: CDR1 GTSNPN, CDR2 SVGIG (reference sequence). Trimming took off 1 base at V and 5 bases at J, with 17 bases between the two ends. CDR3 length: 15 residues.

The chain recombines TRBV7-9 with TRBJ2-4, with 9 bases lining up with TRBD1. The junction had 7 bases not matched to a gene; V was cut back by 5 bases and J by 14 bases. The CDR3 is 12 amino acids. CDR1 is SEHNR and CDR2 is FQNEAQ in the germline V gene (reference sequence). CDR3 DNA: TGTGCCAGCAGCCACGAACAGGGGGCAGAGTACTTC. Translated, it gives CASSHEQGAEYF.

This clone was observed a handful of times. The rearrangement links TRBV6-5 to TRBJ1-5; possibly TRBD1 for D (5 bases). Germline V gene lookup returns CDR1 MNHEY and CDR2 SVGAGI. V was shortened by 6 bases and J by 7 bases, with 10 bases between the two germline ends. This CDR3 comprises 12 residues. CDR3 sequence reads: CASRREGQPQHF. The CDR3 nucleotides are TGTGCCAGCAGGCGGGAGGGGCAGCCCCAGCATTTT.

This sequence joins TRBV25-1 and TRBJ1-6; D call uncertain. In germline, CDR1 is MGHDK, CDR2 SYGVNS. V lost 3 bases to trimming and J lost 9 bases, with 15 bases between them. The CDR3 is 15 residues long. The chain's CDR3 is CASSDPGEYASPLHF. As DNA, the CDR3 is TGTGCCAGCAGTGACCCGGGAGAGTATGCTTCACCCCTCCACTTT. The full variable domain, in which reference TRBV25-1 and TRBJ1-6 provide the parts outside the CDR3, is EADIYQTPRYLVIGTGKKITLECSQTMGHDKMYWYQQDPGMELHLIHYSYGVNSTEKGDLSSESTVSRIRTEHFPLTLESARPSHTSQYLCASSDPGEYASPLHFGNGTRLTVT.

This sequence joins TRBV14 and TRBJ1-5; D might be TRBD1 (5 bases). V shed 4 bases and J shed 13 bases, with 17 bases lying between them. This CDR3 region has 13 residues. Germline-derived CDR1 and CDR2 are SGHDN and FVKESK. The chain's CDR3 is CASSPGGGRRQHF. CDR3 bases: TGTGCCAGCAGCCCCGGGGGGGGACGGAGACAGCATTTT.

This clone was counted once. The chain joins TRBV7-6 to TRBJ2-1; D is uncertain. Trimming cost V 1 base and J 3 bases, with 10 bases left between them. Germline CDR1 is SGHVS and CDR2 is FNYEAQ. CDR3 size: 15 residues. This CDR3 reads CASSLEVGLYNEQFF. As DNA, the CDR3 is TGTGCCAGCAGCTTAGAGGTAGGGCTCTACAATGAGCAGTTCTTC.

The rearrangement links TRBV4-2 to TRBJ2-7; TRBD2 matches at 10 bases. Trimming took 4 bases from V and 2 from J; bases not matched to a gene: 11. The CDR3 consists of 17 residues. The germline CDR1 and CDR2 sequences are LGHNA and YNFKEQ. The CDR3 loop is CASSPGVAGGVPYEQYF. CDR3 DNA sequence: TGTGCCAGCAGCCCAGGTGTAGCGGGGGGAGTTCCCTACGAGCAGTACTTC.

The chain links TRBV6-1 to TRBJ2-3, with D maybe TRBD2 (5 bases). Germline CDR1 MNHNS, CDR2 SASEGT. V gave up 1 base and J gave up 4 bases, with 9 bases separating them. This CDR3 is built from 14 residues. CDR3 in DNA: TGTGCCAGCAGTGAAGGACGGCGGGCAGATACGCAGTATTTT. Its translation: CASSEGRRADTQYF.

This chain's CDR3 is CASRADRKETQYF. The CDR3 DNA is TGTGCCAGCAGAGCGGACAGGAAAGAGACCCAGTACTTC. The rearrangement links TRBV2 to TRBJ2-5; 7 nucleotides align to TRBD1. V lost 6 bases to trimming and J lost 3 bases; unmatched junction nucleotides: 4. This CDR3 is built from 13 residues. Germline V gene data show CDR1 as SNHLY and CDR2 as FYNNEI.

The chain links TRBV4-3 to TRBJ2-3; possibly TRBD2 for D (6 bases). Germline V lookup: CDR1 LGHNA, CDR2 YSLEER. Trimming cost V 0 bases and J 6 bases, with 25 bases left between them. The CDR3 totals 19 residues. DNA for the CDR3: TGCGCCAGCAGCCAAGATCTGGGGGGAGGCGGGGTGACATTGGATACGCAGTATTTT. Its translation is CASSQDLGGGGVTLDTQYF.

The genes are TRBV15 and TRBJ1-5; D unresolved. CDR3 size: 16 residues. Trimming took 0 bases from V and 2 from J, leaving 11 bases between them. Germline assignment: CDR1 LNHNV and CDR2 YYDKDF (reference sequence). CDR3 nucleotides: TGTGCCACCAGCAGAGATCCCGGCCAGGGCAATCAGCCCCAGCATTTT. It specifies CATSRDPGQGNQPQHF.

The V gene is TRBV5-1, the J gene TRBJ2-5; 10 nucleotides agree with TRBD1. Germline V gene lookup returns CDR1 SGHRS and CDR2 YFSETQ. V was pared by 4 bases and J by 0 bases, with 9 bases of the junction left unmatched. CDR3 size: 17 residues. CDR3 coding DNA: TGCGCCAGCAGCAGGGGGACAGGGGCACGGTACCAAGAGACCCAGTACTTC. It is translated as CASSRGTGARYQETQYF.

This clone was recorded only once. The rearrangement links TRBV19 to TRBJ1-2; 9 positions match TRBD1. The CDR3 runs to 13 residues. Per the germline V gene, CDR1 is LNHDA and CDR2 is SQIVND (reference sequence). The V and J ends lost 11 bases and 2 bases, in that order; junction bases with no gene match: 6. The CDR3 reads CAADRGANYGYTF. Here the CDR3 DNA reads TGTGCCGCAGACAGGGGGGCGAACTATGGCTACACCTTC. The variable domain in full, with the rest retrieved from reference TRBV19 and TRBJ1-2, is DGGITQSPKYLFRKEGQNVTLSCEQNLNHDAMYWYRQDPGQGLRLIYYSQIVNDFQKGDIAEGYSVSREKKESFPLTVTSAQKNPTAFYLCAADRGANYGYTFGSGTRLTVV.

This clone has just a few counts. The V and J genes are TRBV11-3 and TRBJ2-1; no reliable D call. The CDR3 runs 15 residues. V lost 5 bases to trimming and J lost 3 bases, with 14 bases between them. CDR1 SGHNT and CDR2 YENEEA come from the germline V gene. CDR3: CASSPLGGIYNEQFF. The CDR3 coding sequence is TGTGCCAGCAGCCCGTTGGGCGGAATCTACAATGAGCAGTTCTTC.

This chain joins TRBV7-2 and TRBJ1-2; perhaps TRBD1 as D (6 bases). Trimming removed 7 bases at V and 3 bases at J, with 21 bases between. CDR1 SGHTA and CDR2 FQGNSA come from the germline V gene. The CDR3 contains 16 residues. CDR3 amino acids: CASNTDSNSGYYGYTF. The CDR3 DNA reads as TGTGCCAGCAACACGGACAGTAATTCGGGGTACTATGGCTACACCTTC.

In DNA, the CDR3 is TGTGCCAGCAGCCCGGAGCGGTGGTACCAAGAGACCCAGTACTTC. It specifies CASSPERWYQETQYF. This chain uses TRBV7-9 with TRBJ2-5; TRBD2 is a possible D gene (5 bases). This CDR3 contains 15 residues. Trimming left V 5 bases short and J 0 bases short, with 13 bases between. Germline-derived CDR1 and CDR2 are SEHNR and FQNEAQ (reference sequence).